This T cell receptor (beta chain) was retrieved from a study of a mutant IDH1 vaccine in newly diagnosed glioma. As for the study in general: Eight vaccinations reached patients in weeks 1, 3, 5, 7, 11, 15, 19 and 23. Regarding the study as a whole: Across multiple MHC alleles, 85% to 95% of patients had vaccine-induced responses. Pseudoprogression seemed unrelated to changes in top peripheral T cell clonotypes.

Trimming removed 0 bases at V and 9 bases at J, with 6 bases between. Germline V gene sequence: CDR1 LGHNT, CDR2 FRNRAP. The CDR3 covers 12 residues. In this sample, this clone turned up once. Its antigen remains unidentified. Libraries were prepared by immunoSEQ multiplex PCR; TCRdb keeps only in-frame clonotypes and omits some of them. The sample lists over 25,000 clones; approximately 86% were seen once. The sample's time point: week 5, during vaccination. Doses of 300 ug of mutant IDH1 20-mer peptide were given with topical imiquimod. The genes are TRBV12-5 and TRBJ2-1; D unclear. The sequence derives from a middle-aged woman with glioma. Some clones in this sample may be carry-over from other donors' samples. Sequences were derived from peripheral blood mononuclear cells (PBMCs), sampled from a glioma patient whose treatment included an IDH1 peptide vaccine. The CDR3 DNA follows: TGTGCTAGTGGTTTGGTAGTAAGTGAGCAGTTCTTC. Translation gives CASGLVVSEQFF.